One and the same sample provided the 7 T cell receptor beta chains below, sequenced in a study of CXCR3-negative and CXCR3-positive naive CD8 T cells. Overall study findings and caveats: Relative to CXCR3-negative naive cells, CXCR3-positive naive cells had more hydrophobic TRB CDR3s.

5' RACE that incorporated UMI labels was used to prepare the TRB cDNA libraries. TCRdb reprocessed the 5' RACE reads and reports one entry per CDR3 protein, with no DNA. Its listing shows roughly 110,000 distinct CDR3 sequences. What these receptors recognize is not known. Sequencing was done on a sample of naive CXCR3+ CD8+ T cells from blood. Subset defined: CD45RO-CCR7+CD27+CD95- naive CD8+ T cells expressing CXCR3 (TNR3+). These receptors were taken from a human donor in good health. Some clones in this sample may be carry-over from other donors' samples.

This rearrangement joins TRBV29-1 to TRBJ2-7. Germline CDR1 is SQVTM and CDR2 is ANQGSEA. The CDR3 is 12 residues long. CDR3: CSVEGLEYEQYF.

The chain links TRBV28 to TRBJ1-5. In germline, CDR1 is MDHEN, CDR2 SYDVKM. The CDR3 has 16 residues. CDR3 sequence: CASSEARPTPNQPQHF.

The chain links TRBV27 to TRBJ2-7. The CDR3 length is 11 residues. CDR1 is MNHEY, CDR2 SMNVEV, per germline (reference sequence). The CDR3: CASSLGNEQYF.

The chain combines TRBV20-1 with TRBJ2-3. The CDR3 spans 16 residues. From germline, CDR1 is DFQATT and CDR2 SNEGSKA (reference sequence). The CDR3 reads CSARDRDGLRSDTQYF.

The chain carries TRBV11-2 and TRBJ2-5; TCRdb lists TRBD1, though no DNA is available to test this call. CDR1 is SGHAT and CDR2 is FQNNGV in the germline V gene. This CDR3 has 14 residues. The CDR3 protein is CASSSIAGEETQYF.

The rearrangement uses TRBV5-5 and TRBJ2-7; TCRdb indicates TRBD1, and absent DNA this call remains unverified. The CDR3 spans 13 residues. Germline V gene sequence: CDR1 SGHKS, CDR2 YYEKEE (reference sequence). CDR3 sequence reads: CASSYSGAYEQYF.

The rearrangement joins TRBV7-2 to TRBJ2-7. In germline, CDR1 is SGHTA, CDR2 FQGNSA. The CDR3 loop spans 14 amino acids. This CDR3 is CASSLFGTPYEQYF. The whole variable domain, remainder taken from reference TRBV7-2 and TRBJ2-7, is GAGVSQSPSNKVTEKGKDVELRCDPISGHTALYWYRQSLGQGLEFLIYFQGNSAPDKSGLPSDRFSAERTGGSVSTLTIQRTQQEDSAVYLCASSLFGTPYEQYFGPGTRLTVT.